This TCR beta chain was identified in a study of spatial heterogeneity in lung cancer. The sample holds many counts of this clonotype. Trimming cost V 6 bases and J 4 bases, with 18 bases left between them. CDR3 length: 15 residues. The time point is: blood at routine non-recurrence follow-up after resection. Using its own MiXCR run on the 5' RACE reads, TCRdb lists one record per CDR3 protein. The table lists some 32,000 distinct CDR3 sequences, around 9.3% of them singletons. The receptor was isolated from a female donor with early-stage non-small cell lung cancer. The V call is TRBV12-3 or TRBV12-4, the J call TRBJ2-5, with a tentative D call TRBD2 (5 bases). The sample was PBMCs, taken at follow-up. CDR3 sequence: CASSRSSRRGETQYF. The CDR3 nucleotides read TGTGCCAGCAGCCGTTCTTCGCGCCGGGGAGAGACCCAGTACTTC.